This T cell receptor (beta chain) appears in the sequencing data of a study of CD8 T cells in ankylosing spondylitis. This clonotype was observed at least ten times. Antigen unknown. CDR3 length equals 13 residues. The ends were cut back, 7 bases at V and 4 bases at J, with 13 bases in the middle. One entry per CDR3 protein, called by TCRdb with MiXCR from the 5' RACE reads. The sample consists of about 300,000 distinct CDR3 sequences, approximately 10% of them appearing once. Broader study findings: Disease-linked clones reportedly showed significant enrichment in matched ankylosing spondylitis synovial fluid.

The specimen was blood, either unsorted or a sorted T cell fraction (not recorded which). The chain carries TRBV12-3 or TRBV12-4 and TRBJ1-2; D gene unclear. The origin of this receptor is a female donor with ankylosing spondylitis or in good health (not recorded which). The CDR3 protein is CASISGTSYGYTF. In DNA, the CDR3 is TGTGCCAGCATCTCCGGTACTTCCTATGGCTACACCTTC.